This T cell receptor beta chain emerged from a study of Tregs in tolerant kidney transplant recipients. The CDR3 has 19 amino acids. V shed 1 base, J shed 0 bases, and the junction held 12 bases outside the gene matches. In germline, CDR1 is LGHNA, CDR2 YSLEER. Produced via immunoSEQ multiplex PCR; TCRdb's table is partial and in-frame only. This sample has tens of thousands of clones, with approximately 93% found just once. The clonotype comes from a human donor who received a combined kidney and bone marrow transplant. The sample in question was CD4+ T cells from blood, obtained before the transplant. This chain joins TRBV4-3 and TRBJ2-4; 7 nucleotides line up with TRBD2. The CDR3 loop is CASSQGGGRVTLAKNIQYF. The CDR3 bases are TGCGCCAGCAGCCAAGGGGGTGGGAGGGTTACACTAGCCAAAAACATTCAGTACTTC.